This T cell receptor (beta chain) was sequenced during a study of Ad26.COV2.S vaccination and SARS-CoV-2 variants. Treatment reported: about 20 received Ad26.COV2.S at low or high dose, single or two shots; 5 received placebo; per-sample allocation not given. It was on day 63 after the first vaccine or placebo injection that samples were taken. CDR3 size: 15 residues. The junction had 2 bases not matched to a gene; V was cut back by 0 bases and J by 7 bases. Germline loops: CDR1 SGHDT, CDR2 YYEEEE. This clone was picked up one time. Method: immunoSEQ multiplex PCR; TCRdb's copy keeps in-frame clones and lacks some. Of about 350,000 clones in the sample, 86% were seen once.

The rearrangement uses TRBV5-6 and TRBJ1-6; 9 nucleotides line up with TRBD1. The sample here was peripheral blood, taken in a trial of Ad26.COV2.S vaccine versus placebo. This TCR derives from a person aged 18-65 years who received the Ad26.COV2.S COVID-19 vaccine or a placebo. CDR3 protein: CASSLGTGENSPLHF. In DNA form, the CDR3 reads TGTGCCAGCAGCTTGGGGACAGGGGAAAATTCACCCCTCCACTTT.